These T cell receptor beta chains were read from a single sample in a study of blood T cells in healthy people across ages. A single record per CDR3 protein comes from TCRdb applying MiXCR to the 5' RACE reads. There are approximately 730,000 distinct CDR3 sequences in the sample; about 42% occur only once, and about 20% lies in the top ten. The sample consisted of blood. Receptor source: a woman aged 55-70 years in good health. The CDR3 runs from the conserved cysteine through the conserved F or W. D genes are given only for firm matches. Some rows mark clone size as missing; the rest say once, few, many or name a class of expanded clone.

abundance	d_gene	v_gene	j_gene	CDR3aa	CDR3nt
many	-	TRBV3-1	TRBJ2-7	CASSPGLQYEQYF	TGTGCCAGCAGCCCGGGACTCCAGTACGAGCAGTACTTC
many	-	TRBV12-3/TRBV12-4	TRBJ2-7	CASSLGSEQYF	TGTGCCAGCAGCTTAGGATCCGAGCAGTACTTC
-	-	TRBV14	TRBJ2-5	CASSPVAGGGETQYF	TGTGCCAGCAGCCCGGTCGCCGGGGGTGGAGAGACCCAGTACTTC
-	TRBD2	TRBV10-3	TRBJ2-5	CTIRGTSGRGIETQNF	TGTACCATCCGCGGGACTAGCGGGAGGGGGATAGAGACCCAGAACTTC
-	-	TRBV15	TRBJ2-6	CATSSRQPGANVLTF	TGTGCCACCAGCTCCCGACAGCCTGGGGCCAACGTCCTGACTTTC
many	TRBD2	TRBV4-3	TRBJ2-1	CASSQDGASGAYNEQFF	TGCGCCAGCAGCCAAGATGGGGCTAGCGGAGCCTACAATGAGCAGTTCTTC
-	-	TRBV5-6	TRBJ1-1	CASSLGRGVVNTEAFF	TGTGCCAGCAGCTTGGGGCGGGGAGTGGTGAACACTGAAGCTTTCTTT
-	-	TRBV10-3	TRBJ1-6	CAISEGGSPLHF	TGTGCCATCAGCGAGGGGGGTTCACCCCTCCACTTT
-	TRBD1	TRBV7-9	TRBJ2-5	CASSFAVGRGIQETQYF	TGTGCCAGCAGCTTCGCCGTCGGCAGGGGGATTCAAGAGACCCAGTACTTC
few	TRBD1	TRBV6-5	TRBJ1-2	CASSSKQGAGGYTF	TGTGCCAGCAGTTCTAAACAGGGGGCGGGTGGCTACACCTTC
few	TRBD2	TRBV7-3	TRBJ2-5	CASSITSGGAQETQYF	TGTGCCAGCAGCATCACTAGCGGGGGGGCTCAAGAGACCCAGTACTTC
-	TRBD2	TRBV6-6	TRBJ2-5	CASSEASGGETQYF	TGTGCCAGTTCCGAGGCTAGCGGGGGAGAGACCCAGTACTTC
-	-	TRBV20-1	TRBJ1-1	CSAPSIGNTEAFF	TGCAGTGCTCCCTCGATTGGGAACACTGAAGCTTTCTTT
few	TRBD1	TRBV7-9	TRBJ1-1	CASSAGTGGRGEAFF	TGTGCCAGCAGCGCCGGGACAGGGGGTCGTGGTGAAGCTTTCTTT
few	-	TRBV9	TRBJ2-5	CASSEGGAETQYF	TGTGCCAGCAGCGAAGGGGGAGCGGAGACCCAGTACTTC
many	-	TRBV29-1	TRBJ2-1	CSVAPTQTNEQFF	TGCAGCGTTGCCCCGACACAAACCAATGAGCAGTTCTTC
-	TRBD1	TRBV20-1	TRBJ1-4	CSAVGQGTNEKLFF	TGCAGTGCCGTCGGACAGGGGACTAATGAAAAACTGTTTTTT
few	TRBD2	TRBV7-3	TRBJ2-3	CASSLGTTLTDTQYF	TGTGCCAGCAGCTTAGGGACTACCCTCACAGATACGCAGTATTTT
many	-	TRBV12-3/TRBV12-4	TRBJ2-1	CASMRSAGRADEQFF	TGTGCCAGCATGAGAAGCGCGGGGCGTGCCGATGAGCAGTTCTTC
-	-	TRBV6-5	TRBJ2-5	CASSKSGAVKETQYF	TGTGCCAGCAGTAAAAGCGGAGCCGTAAAAGAGACCCAGTACTTC
-	TRBD2	TRBV6-2/TRBV6-3	TRBJ2-7	CASSYKSGETYEQYF	TGTGCCAGCAGTTACAAGAGCGGGGAGACGTACGAGCAGTACTTC
-	TRBD1	TRBV3-1	TRBJ2-5	CASSQDRVQGHQETQYF	TGTGCCAGCAGCCAAGATCGGGTACAGGGGCACCAAGAGACCCAGTACTTC
many	-	TRBV3-1	TRBJ2-7	CASSQRETPLYEQYF	TGTGCCAGCAGCCAAAGGGAGACCCCACTCTACGAGCAGTACTTC
-	-	TRBV27	TRBJ1-4	CASSLGTSTTNEKLFF	TGTGCCAGCAGTCTCGGGACATCCACAACTAATGAAAAACTGTTTTTT
-	TRBD1	TRBV29-1	TRBJ2-2	CSVNIPGTGNTGELFF	TGCAGCGTTAATATACCCGGGACAGGGAACACCGGGGAGCTGTTTTTT
-	-	TRBV6-2/TRBV6-3	TRBJ2-7	CASTLGFPSYEQYF	TGTGCCAGCACCCTAGGGTTTCCCTCCTACGAGCAGTACTTC
-	TRBD2	TRBV25-1	TRBJ2-5	CASSEGGLAGVYETQYF	TGTGCCAGCAGTGAAGGGGGACTAGCGGGGGTTTATGAGACCCAGTACTTC
-	TRBD2	TRBV7-3	TRBJ2-1	CASSSPGGNVQFF	TGTGCCAGCAGCTCCCCGGGGGGAAATGTGCAGTTCTTC
-	TRBD1	TRBV9	TRBJ2-2	CASSARTGPGELFF	TGTGCCAGCAGCGCCAGGACAGGTCCCGGGGAGCTGTTTTTT
few	TRBD2	TRBV6-2/TRBV6-3	TRBJ2-7	CASKRDRYNEQYF	TGTGCCAGCAAGCGGGACCGTTACAATGAGCAGTACTTC
-	TRBD2	TRBV20-1	TRBJ2-1	CSAREGWLAGGNEQFF	TGCAGTGCTAGAGAGGGGTGGCTAGCGGGTGGAAATGAGCAGTTCTTC
-	-	TRBV29-1	TRBJ1-4	CSVGRESKLFF	TGCAGCGTTGGCCGAGAATCGAAACTGTTTTTT
few	TRBD2	TRBV6-2/TRBV6-3	TRBJ2-7	CASSGLAGTEQYF	TGTGCCAGCAGCGGACTAGCGGGAACCGAGCAGTACTTC
-	-	TRBV27	TRBJ1-1	CASSLYKTPTGEAFF	TGTGCCAGCAGTTTATATAAAACCCCCACAGGTGAAGCTTTCTTT
few	-	TRBV10-2	TRBJ2-7	CASRVYNEQYF	TGCGCCAGCAGAGTATACAATGAGCAGTACTTC
few	TRBD2	TRBV20-1	TRBJ2-1	CSGTSGVGSYNEQFF	TGCAGTGGGACTAGCGGGGTGGGGTCCTACAATGAGCAGTTCTTC
few	TRBD2	TRBV7-2	TRBJ2-5	CASSLGLAGVVTYF	TGTGCCAGCAGCTTAGGACTAGCGGGGGTGGTAACGTACTTC
-	-	TRBV7-3	TRBJ2-1	CASSSMATVEQFF	TGTGCCAGCAGCTCAATGGCTACTGTAGAGCAGTTCTTC
few	-	TRBV5-1	TRBJ2-2	CASSFLGHLTGELFF	TGCGCCAGCAGCTTCTTGGGACACCTCACCGGGGAGCTGTTTTTT
-	-	TRBV5-1	TRBJ1-1	CASSLETRSEAFF	TGCGCCAGCAGCCTCGAAACTAGGAGTGAAGCTTTCTTT
-	-	TRBV5-6	TRBJ1-2	CASSVRDTRFYGYTF	TGTGCCAGCAGCGTCCGGGACACCAGGTTCTATGGCTACACCTTC
-	-	TRBV12-3/TRBV12-4	TRBJ1-1	CASSSGRLPPNTEAFF	TGTGCCAGCAGTTCGGGACGACTTCCGCCGAACACTGAAGCTTTCTTT
-	TRBD2	TRBV7-9	TRBJ2-1	CASSKSGGVSNEQFF	TGTGCCAGCAGCAAAAGCGGGGGGGTCAGTAATGAGCAGTTCTTC
few	TRBD2	TRBV5-1	TRBJ2-7	CASSQLAGLAYEQYF	TGCGCCAGCAGCCAACTAGCGGGACTGGCCTACGAGCAGTACTTC
-	-	TRBV7-9	TRBJ1-4	CVSSAVTGANEKLFF	TGTGTCAGCAGCGCGGTGACAGGAGCCAATGAAAAACTGTTTTTT
few	-	TRBV3-1	TRBJ2-7	CASSQWSQANEQYF	TGTGCCAGCAGCCAATGGTCTCAAGCAAATGAGCAGTACTTC
-	-	TRBV6-6	TRBJ2-1	CASSYSRTNYNEQFF	TGTGCCAGCAGTTACTCCCGGACTAACTACAATGAGCAGTTCTTC
once	-	TRBV14	TRBJ2-5	CASSQESGYNEQYF	TGTGCCAGCAGCCAAGAATCAGGGTACAATGAGCAGTACTTC
-	-	TRBV6-5	TRBJ1-2	CASSATPNYGYTF	TGTGCCAGCAGTGCGACACCTAACTATGGCTACACCTTC
-	TRBD2	TRBV12-5	TRBJ2-1	CASCGRASDEQFF	TGTGCTAGTTGCGGGAGGGCCTCCGATGAGCAGTTCTTC
-	-	TRBV7-2	TRBJ1-2	CASSAQAKYGYTF	TGTGCCAGCAGCGCGCAAGCGAAATATGGCTACACCTTC
-	TRBD2	TRBV12-3/TRBV12-4	TRBJ2-1	CASRTLAGNYNEQFF	TGTGCCAGCAGAACCTTAGCGGGGAACTACAATGAGCAGTTCTTC
many	-	TRBV3-1	TRBJ2-5	CASSQGGDEYF	TGTGCCAGCAGCCAAGGTGGAGACGAGTACTTC
-	TRBD1	TRBV10-3	TRBJ1-2	CAISPATGELDGYTF	TGTGCCATCAGCCCTGCGACAGGGGAATTGGATGGCTACACCTTC
-	-	TRBV5-1	TRBJ2-3	CASSFVLTGEVDTQYF	TGCGCCAGCAGCTTTGTTCTAACGGGTGAGGTAGATACGCAGTATTTT
few	-	TRBV28	TRBJ2-1	CASSPPGLLNEQFF	TGTGCCAGCAGTCCCCCCGGGTTGCTCAATGAGCAGTTCTTC
-	-	TRBV10-3	TRBJ2-4	CAISEDLVAKNIQYF	TGTGCCATCAGTGAAGACTTGGTAGCCAAAAACATTCAGTACTTC
few	TRBD1	TRBV7-9	TRBJ2-3	CASSIRQGTDTQYF	TGTGCCAGCAGCATTAGACAGGGTACAGATACGCAGTATTTT
-	TRBD2	TRBV7-2	TRBJ2-7	CASSLEGTSGISDEQYF	TGTGCCAGCAGCTTAGAGGGGACTAGCGGTATCTCCGACGAGCAGTACTTC
-	TRBD1	TRBV6-4	TRBJ2-1	CASSTDRGRPDEQFF	TGTGCCAGCAGTACTGACAGGGGGCGCCCCGATGAGCAGTTCTTC